The clone carrying this T cell receptor (beta chain) has only one observation. Other DNA variants within this sample encode the same CDR3. This entry belongs to a study of shared clonotypes between healthy human individuals. Repertoires were generated with immunoSEQ multiplex PCR, while TCRdb's copy carries only in-frame clones and drops some. This table holds 950,000 to 1,100,000 clones, under 80% found once. With 2 bases removed from V and 0 bases from J, the gap between germline ends came to 7 bases. Germline lookup yields CDR1 MNHNS and CDR2 SASEGT. The CDR3 extends over 14 amino acids. Sequencing input: memory CD4+ T cells sorted from blood. As to subset: CD45RA-negative fraction. The chain employs TRBV6-1 and TRBJ1-1; D is ambiguous. The source is a man between 18 and 29 years old in good health. CDR3 region: CASSERGVNTEAFF. The CDR3 DNA follows: TGTGCCAGCAGTGAACGAGGAGTGAACACTGAAGCTTTCTTT.